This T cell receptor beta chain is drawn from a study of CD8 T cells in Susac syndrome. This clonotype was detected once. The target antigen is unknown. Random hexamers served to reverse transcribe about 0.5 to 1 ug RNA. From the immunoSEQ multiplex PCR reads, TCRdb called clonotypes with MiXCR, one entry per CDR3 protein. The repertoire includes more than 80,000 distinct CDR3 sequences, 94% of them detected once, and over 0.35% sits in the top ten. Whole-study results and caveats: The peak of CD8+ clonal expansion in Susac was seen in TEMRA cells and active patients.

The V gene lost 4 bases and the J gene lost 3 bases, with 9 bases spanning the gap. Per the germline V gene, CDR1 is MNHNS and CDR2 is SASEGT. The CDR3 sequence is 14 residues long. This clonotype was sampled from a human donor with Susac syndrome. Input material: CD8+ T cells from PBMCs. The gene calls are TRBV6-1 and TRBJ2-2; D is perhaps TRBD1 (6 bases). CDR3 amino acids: CASSAGVYTGELFF. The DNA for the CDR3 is TGTGCCAGCAGTGCAGGGGTATACACCGGGGAGCTGTTTTTT.